The 10 T cell receptor beta chains below come from one sample, sequenced in a study of chemoradiotherapy in HPV16-positive cancers. Some clones are missing from TCRdb's copy, which holds only in-frame ones; the method was immunoSEQ multiplex PCR. Of about 8,600 clones in the sample, about 83% are singletons; the top ten hold 11% to 15%. The starting material was blood, obtained from a patient who underwent chemoradiotherapy. The receptors originated from a human donor with HPV-associated anogenital cancer.

The chain has TRBV4-2 and TRBJ2-6; unclear D gene. The V end lost 0 bases, the J end lost 2 bases, and 11 bases lay between the germline ends. Germline V gene sequence: CDR1 LGHNA, CDR2 YNFKEQ. The CDR3 is 17 residues long. CDR3 region: CASSQELVGTGANVLTF. The CDR3 nucleotides are TGTGCCAGCAGCCAAGAATTAGTGGGAACTGGGGCCAACGTCCTGACTTTC.

The chain combines TRBV30 with TRBJ1-6; possibly TRBD1 for D (6 bases). V lost 0 bases, J lost 0 bases, and 6 bases lay in between. CDR3 length: 15 amino acids. Germline loops: CDR1 GTSNPN, CDR2 SVGIG (reference sequence). CDR3 residues: CAWSVGGSYNSPLHF. CDR3 coding DNA: TGTGCCTGGAGTGTAGGGGGCTCCTATAATTCACCCCTCCACTTT.

This chain links TRBV5-1 with TRBJ2-3; tentative D call: TRBD2 (5 bases). The V gene lost 5 bases and the J gene lost 1 base, with 11 bases spanning the gap. The CDR3 totals 14 residues. Germline V gene data show CDR1 as SGHRS and CDR2 as YFSETQ. CDR3 sequence reads: CASRRDSGTDTQYF. In nucleotides, the CDR3 is TGCGCCAGCAGGAGGGATTCGGGCACAGATACGCAGTATTTT.

This clone was seen a handful of times. The chain links TRBV11-2 to TRBJ1-1, with D hard to call. Germline lookup yields CDR1 SGHAT and CDR2 FQNNGV. V was trimmed by 2 bases and J by 1 base, leaving 8 bases between them. The CDR3 consists of 14 residues. The CDR3: CASSLSAGNTEAFF. The CDR3 nucleotides are TGTGCCAGCAGCTTATCTGCGGGGAACACTGAAGCTTTCTTT.

The chain carries TRBV19 and TRBJ2-3, with TRBD1 matching 8 bases. Trimming took 5 bases from V and 2 from J; bases not matched to a gene: 6. The germline gives CDR1 LNHDA, CDR2 SQIVND (reference sequence). The CDR3 covers 15 residues. CDR3 sequence reads: CASSAGTGDTDTQYF. The CDR3 region has the DNA TGTGCCAGTAGTGCCGGGACAGGTGACACAGATACGCAGTATTTT.

The J gene is TRBJ2-7, the V gene TRBV4-1; 9 bases fit TRBD2. CDR3 size: 15 residues. CDR1 MGHRA and CDR2 YSYEKL come from the germline V gene. After removal of 3 bases from V and 0 bases from J, the junction contained 3 bases not matched to a gene. CDR3 bases: TGCGCCAGCAGCCACGCAGCGGGGGGCTCCTACGAGCAGTACTTC. Translated: CASSHAAGGSYEQYF.

The genes are TRBV6-1 and TRBJ2-5; 8 nucleotides line up with TRBD2. The germline V gene has CDR1 MNHNS and CDR2 SASEGT. V shed 8 bases and J 3 bases; nucleotides not matched to a gene: 8. This CDR3 is 14 amino acids long. The CDR3 DNA reads TGTGCCAGCTCCATAGCGGGGACTAAAGAGACCCAGTACTTC. Translated: CASSIAGTKETQYF.

The J gene is TRBJ2-7, the V gene TRBV5-4; 11 bases match TRBD1. This CDR3 has 14 amino acids. Germline trimming cut 3 bases from V and 7 bases from J; bases unmatched to any gene: 6. The germline V gene encodes CDR1 SGHNT and CDR2 YYREEE (reference sequence). CDR3 residues: CASSSGTGGYEQYF. The CDR3, as DNA: TGTGCCAGCAGCTCCGGGACAGGGGGGTATGAGCAGTACTTC.

The chain couples TRBV15 to TRBJ2-7, with D possibly matching TRBD1 (6 bases). The CDR3 is made up of 13 amino acids. The germline V gene has CDR1 LNHNV and CDR2 YYDKDF (reference sequence). Trimming removed 3 bases from V and 4 bases from J, with 10 bases in between. CDR3 nucleotide sequence: TGTGCCACCAGCAGGGACAGAACTTACGAGCAGTACTTC. It translates to CATSRDRTYEQYF. Full variable domain (missing parts from reference TRBV15 and TRBJ2-7): DAMVIQNPRYQVTQFGKPVTLSCSQTLNHNVMYWYQQKSSQAPKLLFHYYDKDFNNEADTPDNFQSRRPNTSFCFLDIRSPGLGDTAMYLCATSRDRTYEQYFGPGTRLTVT.

The chain recombines TRBV7-9 with TRBJ2-7, with 7 bases lining up with TRBD1. CDR1 and CDR2 (germline): SEHNR, FQNEAQ (reference sequence). The CDR3 loop spans 14 amino acids. J lost 4 bases, V lost 3 bases, and 6 bases had no gene match. As DNA, the CDR3 is TGTGCCAGCAGCTTCCCGGGACAGTCTTACGAGCAGTACTTC. This codes for CASSFPGQSYEQYF.